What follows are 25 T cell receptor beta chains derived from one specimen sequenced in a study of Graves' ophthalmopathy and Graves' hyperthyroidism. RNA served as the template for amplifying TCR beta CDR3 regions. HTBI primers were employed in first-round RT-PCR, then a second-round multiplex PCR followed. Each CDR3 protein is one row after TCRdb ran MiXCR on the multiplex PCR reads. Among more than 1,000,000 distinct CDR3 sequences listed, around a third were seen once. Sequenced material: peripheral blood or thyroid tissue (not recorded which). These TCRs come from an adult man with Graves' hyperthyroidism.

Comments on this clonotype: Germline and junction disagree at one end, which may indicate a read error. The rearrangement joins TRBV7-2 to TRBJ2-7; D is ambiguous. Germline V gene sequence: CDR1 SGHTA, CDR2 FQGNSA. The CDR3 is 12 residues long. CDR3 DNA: TGTGCCAGCAGCTTTAGAGTTTACGAGCGGTACTTC. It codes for CASSFRVYERYF.

The CDR3: CASSLETESNQPQHF. Written as DNA, the CDR3 is TGTGCCAGCAGCCTAGAAACAGAGAGCAATCAGCCCCAGCATTTT. This chain joins TRBV7-9 and TRBJ1-5; D is undetermined. CDR1 SEHNR and CDR2 FQNEAQ come from the germline V gene (reference sequence). Trimming removed 5 bases at V and 1 base at J, with 12 bases between. The CDR3 has 15 amino acids.

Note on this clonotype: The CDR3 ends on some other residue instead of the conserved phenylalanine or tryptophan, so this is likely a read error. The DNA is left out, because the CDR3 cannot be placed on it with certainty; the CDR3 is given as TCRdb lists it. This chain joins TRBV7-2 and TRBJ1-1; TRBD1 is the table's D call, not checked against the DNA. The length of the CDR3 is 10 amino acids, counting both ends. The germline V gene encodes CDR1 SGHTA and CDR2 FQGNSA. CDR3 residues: CASSTPRANY.

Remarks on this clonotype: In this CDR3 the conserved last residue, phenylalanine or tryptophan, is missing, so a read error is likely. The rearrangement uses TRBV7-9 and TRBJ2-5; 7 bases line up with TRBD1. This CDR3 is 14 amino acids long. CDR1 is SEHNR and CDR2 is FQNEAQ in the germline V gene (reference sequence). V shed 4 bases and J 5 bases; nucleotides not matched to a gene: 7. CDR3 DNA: TGTGCCAGCAGCTCTAAGGGGGCCGGGGAGACCCAGTACTCC. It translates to CASSSKGAGETQYS.

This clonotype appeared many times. Here the CDR3 reads CASSMSATGELFF. The CDR3 DNA reads TGTGCCAGTAGTATGTCAGCAACCGGGGAGCTGTTTTTT. This chain links TRBV19 with TRBJ2-2; no clear D gene. This CDR3 has 13 residues. Germline lookup yields CDR1 LNHDA and CDR2 SQIVND (reference sequence). The V end was cut by 3 bases, the J end by 5 bases, with 7 bases between.

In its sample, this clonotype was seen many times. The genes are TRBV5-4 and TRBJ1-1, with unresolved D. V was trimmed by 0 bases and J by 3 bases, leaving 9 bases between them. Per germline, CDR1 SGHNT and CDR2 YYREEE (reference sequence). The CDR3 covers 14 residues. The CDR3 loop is CASSLGGRDTEAFF. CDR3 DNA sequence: TGTGCCAGCAGCTTGGGGGGTAGGGACACTGAAGCTTTCTTT.

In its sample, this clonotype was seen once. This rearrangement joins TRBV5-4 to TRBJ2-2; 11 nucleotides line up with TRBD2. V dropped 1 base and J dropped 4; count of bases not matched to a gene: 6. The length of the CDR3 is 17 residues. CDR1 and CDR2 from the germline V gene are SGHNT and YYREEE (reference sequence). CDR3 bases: TGTGCCAGCAGCTTGAACCTAGCGGGAGGAGGCACCGGGGAGCTGTTTTTT. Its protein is CASSLNLAGGGTGELFF.

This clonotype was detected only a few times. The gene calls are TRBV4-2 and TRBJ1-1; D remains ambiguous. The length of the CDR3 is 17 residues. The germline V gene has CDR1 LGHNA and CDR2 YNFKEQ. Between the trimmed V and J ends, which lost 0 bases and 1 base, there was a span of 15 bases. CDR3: CASSQDLGEDANTEAFF. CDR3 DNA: TGTGCCAGCAGCCAAGATCTTGGAGAGGACGCGAACACTGAAGCTTTCTTT.

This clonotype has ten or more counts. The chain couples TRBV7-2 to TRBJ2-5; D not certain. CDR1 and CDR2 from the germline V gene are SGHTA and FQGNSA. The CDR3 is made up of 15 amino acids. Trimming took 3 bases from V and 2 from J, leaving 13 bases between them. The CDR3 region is CASSFIAAPQETQYF. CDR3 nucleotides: TGTGCCAGCAGCTTTATTGCCGCACCTCAAGAGACCCAGTACTTC.

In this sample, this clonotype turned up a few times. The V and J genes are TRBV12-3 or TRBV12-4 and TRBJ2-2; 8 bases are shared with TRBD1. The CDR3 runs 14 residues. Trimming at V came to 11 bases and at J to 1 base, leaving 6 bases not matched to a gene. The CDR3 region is CADSGTGNTGELFF. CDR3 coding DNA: TGTGCCGACTCCGGGACAGGGAACACCGGGGAGCTGTTTTTT.

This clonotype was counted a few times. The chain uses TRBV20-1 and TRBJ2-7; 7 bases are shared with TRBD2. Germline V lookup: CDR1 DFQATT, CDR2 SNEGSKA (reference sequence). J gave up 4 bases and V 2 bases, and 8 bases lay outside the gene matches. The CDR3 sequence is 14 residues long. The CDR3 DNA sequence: TGCAGTGCTAGATCAAAGCGGGGTACTTACGAGCAGTACTTC. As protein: CSARSKRGTYEQYF.

The CDR3 is CASSEEGGQGDQPQHF. CDR3 DNA: TGTGCCAGCAGTGAGGAAGGGGGACAGGGGGACCAGCCCCAGCATTTT. V gene TRBV7-3 combines with J gene TRBJ1-5; 11 bases are a match to TRBD1. The V and J ends lost 6 bases and 7 bases, in that order; junction bases with no gene match: 11. CDR1 is SGHTA and CDR2 is FQGTGA in the germline V gene. The CDR3 covers 16 residues.

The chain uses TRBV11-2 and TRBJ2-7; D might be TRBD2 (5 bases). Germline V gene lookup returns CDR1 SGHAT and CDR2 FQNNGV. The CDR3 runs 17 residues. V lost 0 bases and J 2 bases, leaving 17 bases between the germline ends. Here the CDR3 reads CASSLEDSRLLTYEQYF. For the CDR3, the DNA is TGTGCCAGCAGCTTAGAGGACTCTAGGCTTCTGACCTACGAGCAGTACTTC. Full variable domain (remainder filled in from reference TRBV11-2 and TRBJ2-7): EAGVAQSPRYKIIEKRQSVAFWCNPISGHATLYWYQQILGQGPKLLIQFQNNGVVDDSQLPKDRFSAERLKGVDSTLKIQPAKLEDSAVYLCASSLEDSRLLTYEQYFGPGTRLTVT.

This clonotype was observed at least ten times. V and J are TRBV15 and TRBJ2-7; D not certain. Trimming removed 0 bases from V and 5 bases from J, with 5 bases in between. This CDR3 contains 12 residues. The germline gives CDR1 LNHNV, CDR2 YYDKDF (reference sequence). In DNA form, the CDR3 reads TGTGCCACCAGCAGAGATATCAACGAGCAGTACTTC. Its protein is CATSRDINEQYF.

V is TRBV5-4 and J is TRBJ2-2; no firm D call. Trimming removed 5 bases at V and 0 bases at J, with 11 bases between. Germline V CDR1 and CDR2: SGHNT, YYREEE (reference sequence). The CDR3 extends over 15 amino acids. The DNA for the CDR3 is TGTGCCAGCAGAGACGGGTTCGCGAACACCGGGGAGCTGTTTTTT. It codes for CASRDGFANTGELFF.

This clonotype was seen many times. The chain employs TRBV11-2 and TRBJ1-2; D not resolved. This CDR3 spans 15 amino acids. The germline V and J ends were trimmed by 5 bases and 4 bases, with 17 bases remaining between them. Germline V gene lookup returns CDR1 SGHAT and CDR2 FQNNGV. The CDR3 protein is CASSPDAGLGYGYTF. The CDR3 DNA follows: TGTGCCAGCAGCCCCGATGCGGGGTTAGGCTATGGCTACACCTTC.

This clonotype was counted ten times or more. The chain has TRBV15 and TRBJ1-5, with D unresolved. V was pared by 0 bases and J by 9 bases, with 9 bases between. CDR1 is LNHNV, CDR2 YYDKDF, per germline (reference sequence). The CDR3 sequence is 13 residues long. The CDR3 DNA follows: TGTGCCACCAGCAGAGATCTTATGGGGCCCCAGCATTTT. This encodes CATSRDLMGPQHF.

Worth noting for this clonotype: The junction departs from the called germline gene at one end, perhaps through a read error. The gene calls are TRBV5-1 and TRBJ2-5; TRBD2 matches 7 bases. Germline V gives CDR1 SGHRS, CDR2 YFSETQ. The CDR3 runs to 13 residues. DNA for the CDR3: TGCGCCAGCAATCCGGGAGGTCAAGAGGCCCAGTACTTC. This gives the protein CASNPGGQEAQYF.

This chain's CDR3 is CASSSGDTGWPNEKLFF. DNA of the CDR3: TGTGCCAGCAGCTCAGGGGACACAGGGTGGCCTAATGAAAAACTGTTTTTT. The V call is TRBV7-6, the J call TRBJ1-4; a possible D gene is TRBD1 (6 bases). The CDR3 has 17 residues. The V end was cut by 4 bases, the J end by 3 bases, with 18 bases between. Looked up from germline, CDR1 is SGHVS and CDR2 is FNYEAQ.

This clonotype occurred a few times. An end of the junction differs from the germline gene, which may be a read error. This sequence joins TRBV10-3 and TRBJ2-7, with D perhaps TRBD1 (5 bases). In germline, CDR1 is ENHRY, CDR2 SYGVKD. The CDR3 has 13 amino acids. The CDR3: CAVSDSRTHEQYF. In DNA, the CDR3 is TGTGCCGTCAGTGACAGTCGGACCCACGAGCAGTACTTC.

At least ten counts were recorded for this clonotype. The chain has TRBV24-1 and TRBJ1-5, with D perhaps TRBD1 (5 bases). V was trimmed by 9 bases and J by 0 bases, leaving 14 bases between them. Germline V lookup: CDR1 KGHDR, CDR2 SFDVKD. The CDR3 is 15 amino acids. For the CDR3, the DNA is TGTGCCACCGGCCAGCCGGGGGGTAGCAATCAGCCCCAGCATTTT. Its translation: CATGQPGGSNQPQHF.

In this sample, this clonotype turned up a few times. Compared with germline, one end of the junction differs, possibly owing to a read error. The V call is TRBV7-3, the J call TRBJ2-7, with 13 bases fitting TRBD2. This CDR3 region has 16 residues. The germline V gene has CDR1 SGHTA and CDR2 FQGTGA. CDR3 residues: CASSFVGLAGTGELYF. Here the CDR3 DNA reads TGTGCCAGCAGCTTCGTGGGACTAGCGGGAACCGGGGAGCTGTACTTC.

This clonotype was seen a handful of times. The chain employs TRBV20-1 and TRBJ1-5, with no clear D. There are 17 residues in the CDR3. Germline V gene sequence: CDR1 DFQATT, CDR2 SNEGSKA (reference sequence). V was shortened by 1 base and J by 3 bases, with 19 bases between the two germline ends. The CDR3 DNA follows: TGCAGTGCTAGAGGAGCAGGCGATATATACTCCAATCAGCCCCAGCATTTT. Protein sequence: CSARGAGDIYSNQPQHF.

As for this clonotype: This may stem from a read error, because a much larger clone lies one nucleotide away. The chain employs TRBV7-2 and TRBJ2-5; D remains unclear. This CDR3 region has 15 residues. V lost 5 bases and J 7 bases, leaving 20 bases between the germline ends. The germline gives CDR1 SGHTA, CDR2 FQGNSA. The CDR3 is CASSTRDTFEGTQYF. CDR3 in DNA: TGTGCCAGCAGCACCCGCGACACGTTCGAAGGGACCCAGTACTTC.

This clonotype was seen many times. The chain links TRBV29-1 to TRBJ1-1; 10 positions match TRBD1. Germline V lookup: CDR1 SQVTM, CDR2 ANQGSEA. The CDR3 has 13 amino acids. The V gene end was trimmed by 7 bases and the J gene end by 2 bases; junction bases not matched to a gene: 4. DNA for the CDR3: TGCAGCGGGAGGACAGGGGGTAACACTGAAGCTTTCTTT. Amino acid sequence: CSGRTGGNTEAFF. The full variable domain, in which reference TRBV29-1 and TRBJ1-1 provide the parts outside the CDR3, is SAVISQKPSRDICQRGTSLTIQCQVDSQVTMMFWYRQQPGQSLTLIATANQGSEATYESGFVIDKFPISRPNLTFSTLTVSNMSPEDSSIYLCSGRTGGNTEAFFGQGTRLTVV.